The 10 T cell receptor beta chains presented below share a single source sample, sequenced in a study of radiation and T cells in renal cell carcinoma. Stated treatment: treatment-naive control, cytoreductive nephrectomy. Profiling relied on immunoSEQ multiplex PCR, and the TCRdb table lists in-frame clones only, not all of them. Of 24,000 or so clones detected, 45% to 55% appear once; the ten largest clones hold roughly 22%. This material consisted of tumor tissue, taken from a patient whose treatment was nephrectomy without radiotherapy. The source is a human donor with renal cell carcinoma.

The chain joins TRBV5-4 to TRBJ2-7, with TRBD1 matching over 8 bases. V gave up 4 bases and J gave up 3 bases; unmatched junction bases: 12. The CDR3 loop spans 16 amino acids. The germline V gene has CDR1 SGHNT and CDR2 YYREEE (reference sequence). CDR3 sequence: CASSGDVLGQVYEQYF. The DNA for the CDR3 is TGTGCCAGCAGCGGGGACGTTCTGGGACAGGTCTACGAGCAGTACTTC.

The chain joins TRBV5-8 to TRBJ1-1; D is uncertain. Trimming took off 0 bases at V and 7 bases at J, with 13 bases between the two ends. The CDR3 runs 14 residues. Germline V gives CDR1 SGHTS, CDR2 YDEGEE. CDR3 loop: CASSLVGSTFEAFF. The DNA of the CDR3 is TGTGCCAGCAGCTTGGTGGGCAGTACCTTTGAAGCTTTCTTT. The variable domain in full, completed from reference TRBV5-8 and TRBJ1-1, reads EAGVTQSPTHLIKTRGQQATLRCSPISGHTSVYWYQQALGLGLQFLLWYDEGEERNRGNFPPRFSGRQFPNYSSELNVNALELEDSALYLCASSLVGSTFEAFFGQGTRLTVV.

The chain recombines TRBV18 with TRBJ1-6; D remains ambiguous. V was cut by 2 bases and J by 7 bases, with 12 bases left in between. The length of the CDR3 is 15 residues. CDR1 KGHSH and CDR2 LQKENI come from the germline V gene. The CDR3 is CASSPASGVNSPLHF. In nucleotides, the CDR3 is TGTGCCAGCTCACCAGCCAGCGGGGTAAATTCACCCCTCCACTTT.

The rearrangement uses TRBV19 and TRBJ2-1; D uncertain. This CDR3 has 15 residues. Deletions cut 7 bases from V and 6 bases from J, with 19 bases between. From germline, CDR1 is LNHDA and CDR2 SQIVND (reference sequence). Written as DNA, the CDR3 is TGTGCCAGTATCCCCCGGTTGATAGACGGCAATGAGCAGTTCTTC. It encodes CASIPRLIDGNEQFF.

The rearrangement links TRBV5-6 to TRBJ1-6; D perhaps matches TRBD1 (5 bases). The CDR3 totals 14 residues. V was clipped by 1 base and J by 6 bases, with 8 bases between them. The V gene's germline CDR1 is SGHDT and CDR2 YYEEEE. The chain's CDR3 is CASSLTGTNSPLHF. The CDR3 DNA reads TGTGCCAGCAGCTTGACAGGAACTAATTCACCCCTCCACTTT.

By frequency in the sample, this clone is medium-sized. The chain employs TRBV6-5 and TRBJ2-7, with D hard to call. The V gene lost 0 bases and the J gene lost 13 bases, with 4 bases spanning the gap. CDR1 and CDR2 from the germline V gene are MNHEY and SVGAGI. The CDR3 covers 9 residues. The CDR3 region has the DNA TGTGCCAGCAGTTACTCCGCCTACTTC. Translation gives CASSYSAYF.

The chain couples TRBV2 to TRBJ2-7, with 11 bases that match TRBD1. CDR1 and CDR2 from the germline V gene are SNHLY and FYNNEI. The CDR3 sequence is 14 residues long. The V and J ends lost 6 bases and 6 bases, in that order; junction bases with no gene match: 7. Here the CDR3 DNA reads TGTGCCAGCAGCCAGGACAGGGGGCTTCGCGAGCAGTACTTC. Protein product: CASSQDRGLREQYF.

This clone appeared a few times. The chain carries TRBV5-1 and TRBJ2-2; D is unclear. The CDR3 runs 13 residues. Trimming removed 0 bases at V and 6 bases at J, with 6 bases between. Germline CDR1 SGHRS, CDR2 YFSETQ. CDR3 in amino acids: CASSLVLAGELFF. CDR3 in DNA: TGCGCCAGCAGCTTGGTGTTAGCCGGGGAGCTGTTTTTT.

The chain has TRBV5-5 and TRBJ1-2, with TRBD1 identical over 10 bases. After removal of 4 bases from V and 4 bases from J, the junction contained 19 bases not matched to a gene. This CDR3 contains 19 residues. Germline V gene data show CDR1 as SGHKS and CDR2 as YYEKEE (reference sequence). The CDR3 coding sequence is TGTGCCAGCAGCCAACCGACCGGACAGGGGGGCCCGTTCCTCTATGGCTACACCTTC. Encoded protein: CASSQPTGQGGPFLYGYTF.

This clone was counted a few times. The rearrangement uses TRBV7-6 and TRBJ2-5, with D unclear. The CDR3 has 13 residues. Trimming left V 2 bases short and J 2 bases short, with 6 bases between. Germline V gene lookup returns CDR1 SGHVS and CDR2 FNYEAQ. Here the CDR3 reads CASSLIPQETQYF. The CDR3 DNA follows: TGTGCCAGCAGCTTAATTCCGCAAGAGACCCAGTACTTC.